This record looks at one T cell receptor (beta chain) sequence and its context. J lost 6 bases, V lost 4 bases, and 9 bases had no gene match. This CDR3 is 15 amino acids long. Germline lookup yields CDR1 MNHEY and CDR2 SVGEGT. The entry originates in a study of blood T cell repertoires in COVID-19. Turning to the study itself: PBMCs, B-cell-depleted T cells, or T cells provided the cDNA or gDNA that made up the material.

The protocol was immunoSEQ multiplex PCR, while the TCRdb copy is restricted to in-frame clones and leaves out a portion. The table has roughly 160,000 clones, about 87% seen once. The source of this sequence is a woman of 80 years or more with COVID-19, enrolled during active disease. Input material: peripheral blood. The chain uses TRBV6-2 or TRBV6-3 and TRBJ2-1, with TRBD2 matching over 7 bases. The CDR3 DNA sequence: TGTGCCAGCAGTTCCTACGCGGGAGCCCCCAATGAGCAGTTCTTC. Translation: CASSSYAGAPNEQFF.